These 27 T cell receptor beta chains were sequenced from one sample in a study of blood T cell repertoires in COVID-19. Data came from immunoSEQ multiplex PCR; TCRdb stores just in-frame clones and leaves some out. Of around 270,000 clones listed, roughly four fifths are singletons. The sequenced material came from peripheral blood. The receptors were gathered from a person aged 65-85 years with COVID-19, enrolled during active disease.

The chain uses TRBV29-1 and TRBJ2-1, with 10 bases aligning to TRBD2. Germline trimming cut 6 bases from V and 7 bases from J; bases unmatched to any gene: 9. The CDR3 has 14 amino acids. Looked up from germline, CDR1 is SQVTM and CDR2 is ANQGSEA. The CDR3 reads CSVTGLAESNEQFF. The CDR3 nucleotides read TGCAGCGTCACAGGACTAGCGGAGTCAAATGAGCAGTTCTTC.

V and J are TRBV20-1 and TRBJ2-1, with TRBD2 matching 9 bases. Germline V gene data show CDR1 as DFQATT and CDR2 as SNEGSKA (reference sequence). The V gene end was trimmed by 3 bases and the J gene end by 4 bases; junction bases not matched to a gene: 1. The CDR3 extends over 13 amino acids. The CDR3 here is CSASSGRYNEQFF. The CDR3 DNA is TGCAGTGCTAGTAGCGGGAGATACAATGAGCAGTTCTTC.

The genes are TRBV6-2 or TRBV6-3 and TRBJ1-6; 10 positions match TRBD1. Looked up from germline, CDR1 is MNHEY and CDR2 is SVGEGT. V lost 0 bases, J lost 6 bases, and 14 bases stayed unmatched. This CDR3 has 20 residues. The chain's CDR3 is CASSYSDRSDRGLGNSPLHF. CDR3 coding DNA: TGTGCCAGCAGTTACTCTGATCGCTCAGACAGGGGGCTTGGTAATTCACCCCTCCACTTT.

The V and J genes are TRBV5-4 and TRBJ2-7; 11 bases align to TRBD2. Germline CDR1 is SGHNT and CDR2 is YYREEE (reference sequence). V shed 0 bases and J 4 bases; nucleotides not matched to a gene: 6. The CDR3 consists of 16 residues. The CDR3 region has the DNA TGTGCCAGCAGCTTGGGCCTCCCTAGCGGGGGGTACGAGCAGTACTTC. It codes for CASSLGLPSGGYEQYF.

The gene calls are TRBV19 and TRBJ2-5, with TRBD2 identical over 8 bases. The CDR3 has 14 residues. Germline V lookup: CDR1 LNHDA, CDR2 SQIVND (reference sequence). V shed 5 bases and J 5 bases; nucleotides not matched to a gene: 7. Here the CDR3 reads CASSSGGGMETQYF. CDR3 coding DNA: TGTGCCAGTAGTTCGGGGGGGGGTATGGAGACCCAGTACTTC.

The chain carries TRBV15 and TRBJ1-2, with 8 bases fitting TRBD1. V gave up 0 bases and J gave up 7 bases; unmatched junction bases: 13. Germline V gives CDR1 LNHNV, CDR2 YYDKDF (reference sequence). This CDR3 spans 17 amino acids. The CDR3 reads CATSREISLRTGFGYTF. CDR3 sequence (DNA): TGTGCCACCAGCAGAGAGATCTCCCTAAGGACAGGGTTTGGCTACACCTTC.

V usage is TRBV9 and J usage is TRBJ1-5; D may be TRBD1 (6 bases). Germline-derived CDR1 and CDR2 are SGDLS and YYNGEE. CDR3 length equals 15 residues. Trimming took off 1 base at V and 6 bases at J, with 14 bases between the two ends. This CDR3 is CASSVTSGTPQPQHF. The CDR3 DNA reads as TGTGCCAGCAGCGTAACTTCCGGGACACCTCAGCCCCAGCATTTT.

The rearrangement links TRBV9 to TRBJ2-6; maybe TRBD1 (5 bases). Germline loops: CDR1 SGDLS, CDR2 YYNGEE. V lost 2 bases to trimming and J lost 2 bases, with 17 bases between them. The CDR3 extends over 18 amino acids. Written as DNA, the CDR3 is TGTGCCAGCAGCGTTCAGACAGCTCAAGGGCCTGGGGCCAACGTCCTGACTTTC. Amino acid sequence: CASSVQTAQGPGANVLTF. The whole variable domain, remainder taken from reference TRBV9 and TRBJ2-6, is DSGVTQTPKHLITATGQRVTLRCSPRSGDLSVYWYQQSLDQGLQFLIQYYNGEERAKGNILERFSAQQFPDLHSELNLSSLELGDSALYFCASSVQTAQGPGANVLTFGAGSRLTVL.

The chain carries TRBV14 and TRBJ2-1, with 12 bases identical to TRBD2. The ends lost 3 bases at V and 10 bases at J; junction bases unmatched: 7. This CDR3 is built from 15 residues. The V gene's germline CDR1 is SGHDN and CDR2 FVKESK. CDR3 protein: CASSQLAGGFNEQFF. CDR3 sequence (DNA): TGTGCCAGCAGCCAGCTAGCGGGAGGGTTTAACGAGCAGTTCTTC.

This clone was counted only a few times. The V gene is TRBV7-2, the J gene TRBJ2-1, with TRBD2 identical over 14 bases. Per germline, CDR1 SGHTA and CDR2 FQGNSA. V gave up 1 base and J gave up 8 bases; unmatched junction bases: 7. The CDR3 length is 17 residues. CDR3 sequence reads: CASSLVRGLAGGDEQFF. The CDR3 coding sequence is TGTGCCAGCAGCTTAGTACGCGGACTAGCGGGAGGAGATGAGCAGTTCTTC.

V and J are TRBV6-5 and TRBJ1-1; no reliable D call. Germline V gene data show CDR1 as MNHEY and CDR2 as SVGAGI. The CDR3 has 14 residues. The ends were cut back, 6 bases at V and 1 base at J, with 12 bases in the middle. This CDR3 reads CASRRAGENTEAFF. DNA for the CDR3: TGTGCCAGCAGAAGGGCCGGGGAGAACACTGAAGCTTTCTTT.

The V gene is TRBV19, the J gene TRBJ2-7; D gene unclear. Per the germline V gene, CDR1 is LNHDA and CDR2 is SQIVND (reference sequence). The CDR3 consists of 14 residues. The V and J ends lost 5 bases and 2 bases respectively, with 13 bases between them. This CDR3 reads CASSSRPGPYEQYF. For the CDR3, the DNA is TGTGCCAGTAGTTCGCGACCTGGGCCCTACGAGCAGTACTTC. The whole variable domain, filled in from reference TRBV19 and TRBJ2-7, reads DGGITQSPKYLFRKEGQNVTLSCEQNLNHDAMYWYRQDPGQGLRLIYYSQIVNDFQKGDIAEGYSVSREKKESFPLTVTSAQKNPTAFYLCASSSRPGPYEQYFGPGTRLTVT.

The V gene is TRBV9, the J gene TRBJ2-3; D is perhaps TRBD2 (6 bases). Trimming shortened V by 0 bases and J by 1 base, and 9 bases separated the two germline ends. This CDR3 comprises 15 residues. Germline-derived CDR1 and CDR2 are SGDLS and YYNGEE. CDR3 in DNA: TGTGCCAGCAGCGTAGAGGCTAGCGGCACAGATACGCAGTATTTT. Translated: CASSVEASGTDTQYF.

The V call is TRBV6-5, the J call TRBJ2-1, with 7 bases identical to TRBD1. This CDR3 region has 14 residues. Per germline, CDR1 MNHEY and CDR2 SVGAGI. V lost 2 bases to trimming and J lost 6 bases; unmatched junction nucleotides: 4. CDR3 sequence (DNA): TGTGCCAGCAGTTACATTTCAGGGGGCAATGAGCAGTTCTTC. Translation: CASSYISGGNEQFF.

V is TRBV15 and J is TRBJ2-1; 7 nucleotides align to TRBD2. This CDR3 is built from 14 residues. The germline CDR1 and CDR2 sequences are LNHNV and YYDKDF (reference sequence). V was clipped by 4 bases and J by 9 bases; unmatched bases: 9. CDR3 protein: CATSIRLAEVEQFF. CDR3 DNA sequence: TGTGCCACCAGCATAAGACTAGCAGAAGTTGAGCAGTTCTTC.

V and J are TRBV20-1 and TRBJ2-7, with 7 positions matching TRBD1. Germline lookup yields CDR1 DFQATT and CDR2 SNEGSKA (reference sequence). The CDR3 length is 14 residues. Trimming took 3 bases from V and 2 from J; bases not matched to a gene: 7. The CDR3 loop is CSASVGQLPYEQYF. The CDR3 DNA follows: TGCAGTGCTAGTGTGGGACAGCTCCCCTACGAGCAGTACTTC.

The genes are TRBV7-2 and TRBJ2-5; TRBD2 matches at 9 bases. This CDR3 is 16 amino acids long. V lost 1 base, J lost 5 bases, and 8 bases stayed unmatched. The germline V gene has CDR1 SGHTA and CDR2 FQGNSA. CDR3 DNA sequence: TGTGCCAGCAGCTTAGTACTAGCGGGCTCTTGGGAGACCCAGTACTTC. Translating it yields CASSLVLAGSWETQYF.

CDR3 protein: CASSTQGSYSNQPQHF. CDR3 nucleotide sequence: TGTGCCAGTAGTACCCAGGGGTCCTATAGCAATCAGCCCCAGCATTTT. This chain connects TRBV19 to TRBJ1-5; tentative D call: TRBD1 (6 bases). V was trimmed by 4 bases and J by 0 bases, leaving 13 bases between them. The CDR3 is 16 residues long. The germline V gene encodes CDR1 LNHDA and CDR2 SQIVND (reference sequence).

Only a few counts were recorded for this clone. V usage is TRBV7-3 and J usage is TRBJ1-1; D possibly corresponds to TRBD1 (5 bases). Germline loops: CDR1 SGHTA, CDR2 FQGTGA. The CDR3 contains 14 residues. Trimming removed 4 bases from V and 7 bases from J, with 16 bases in between. The CDR3 sequence: CASSWGEGEGEAFF. In DNA, the CDR3 is TGTGCCAGCAGCTGGGGGGAGGGAGAAGGTGAAGCTTTCTTT.

CDR3 nucleotides: TGTGCCAGCAGTTACGATCCCGGGACAGGGGGTCAGCCCCAGCATTTT. It yields the protein CASSYDPGTGGQPQHF. V gene TRBV6-6 combines with J gene TRBJ1-5; TRBD1 matches at 11 bases. With V trimmed by 2 bases and J by 6 bases, 6 bases remained unmatched. The germline V gene has CDR1 MNHNY and CDR2 SVGAGI (reference sequence). The CDR3 length is 16 residues.

The rearrangement joins TRBV6-5 to TRBJ2-7, with TRBD2 matching 8 bases. V gave up 6 bases and J gave up 3 bases; unmatched junction bases: 10. CDR3 length: 15 residues. Germline-derived CDR1 and CDR2 are MNHEY and SVGAGI. This CDR3 reads CASSTYLAGSYEQYF. In DNA form, the CDR3 reads TGTGCCAGCAGCACGTACTTAGCGGGAAGCTACGAGCAGTACTTC.

This chain uses TRBV5-1 with TRBJ2-3, with 12 bases lining up with TRBD2. Germline V gene lookup returns CDR1 SGHRS and CDR2 YFSETQ. Germline trimming cut 1 base from V and 0 bases from J; bases unmatched to any gene: 6. The CDR3 has 18 residues. The CDR3 is CASSLLGTSGPSTDTQYF. As DNA, the CDR3 is TGCGCCAGCAGCTTGTTAGGGACTAGCGGGCCTAGCACAGATACGCAGTATTTT.

The rearrangement joins TRBV6-5 to TRBJ2-5, with 10 bases identical to TRBD1. This CDR3 comprises 15 residues. V was clipped by 5 bases and J by 5 bases; unmatched bases: 8. Germline assignment: CDR1 MNHEY and CDR2 SVGAGI. The CDR3 sequence is CASSNPTGGGETQYF. DNA of the CDR3: TGTGCCAGCAGTAACCCGACAGGGGGCGGGGAGACCCAGTACTTC.

This rearrangement joins TRBV9 to TRBJ2-1; D gene ambiguous. Germline-derived CDR1 and CDR2 are SGDLS and YYNGEE. The V end lost 4 bases, the J end lost 9 bases, and 14 bases lay between the germline ends. CDR3 length: 13 residues. CDR3 residues: CASSLIYSSEQFF. The CDR3 bases are TGTGCCAGCAGCCTCATCTATAGCAGTGAGCAGTTCTTC.

This clone is a singleton in its sample. The V gene is TRBV11-1, the J gene TRBJ2-4, with 8 bases matching TRBD2. V was clipped by 5 bases and J by 8 bases; unmatched bases: 11. Germline-derived CDR1 and CDR2 are SGHAT and FQDESV (reference sequence). This CDR3 has 15 residues. CDR3 protein: CASSESQPGRDIQYF. The DNA of the CDR3 is TGTGCCAGCAGCGAATCACAGCCCGGGAGGGACATTCAGTACTTC.

The CDR3 reads CASSPPAGELFF. CDR3 coding DNA: TGTGCCAGCAGCCCCCCCGCCGGGGAGCTGTTTTTT. V gene TRBV9 combines with J gene TRBJ2-2, with no clear D. Trimming stripped 4 bases from V and 6 bases from J, with 7 bases between. The CDR3 has 12 residues. In germline, CDR1 is SGDLS, CDR2 YYNGEE.

This chain joins TRBV19 and TRBJ2-1, with 9 bases that match TRBD2. The CDR3 extends over 14 amino acids. J lost 5 bases, V lost 5 bases, and 4 bases had no gene match. The germline V gene encodes CDR1 LNHDA and CDR2 SQIVND (reference sequence). CDR3 DNA sequence: TGTGCCAGTAGTTGGAGACTAGCGGACAATGAGCAGTTCTTC. Protein: CASSWRLADNEQFF.